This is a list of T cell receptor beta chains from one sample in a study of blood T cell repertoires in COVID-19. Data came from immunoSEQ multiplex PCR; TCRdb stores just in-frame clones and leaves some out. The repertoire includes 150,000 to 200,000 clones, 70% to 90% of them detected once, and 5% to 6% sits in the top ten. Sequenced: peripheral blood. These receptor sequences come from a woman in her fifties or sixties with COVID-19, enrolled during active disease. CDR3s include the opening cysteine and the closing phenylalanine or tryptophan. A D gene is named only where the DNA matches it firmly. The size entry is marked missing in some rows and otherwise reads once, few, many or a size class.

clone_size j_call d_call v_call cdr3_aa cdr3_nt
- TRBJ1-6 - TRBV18 CASSPDSNSPLHF TGTGCCAGCTCACCAGACTCTAATTCACCCCTCCACTTT
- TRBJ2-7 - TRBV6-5 CATGQISYEQYF TGTGCCACCGGACAGATTTCCTACGAGCAGTACTTC
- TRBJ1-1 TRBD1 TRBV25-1 CASTQSSGTGSMNTEAFF TGTGCCAGCACCCAAAGTTCCGGGACAGGGAGCATGAACACTGAAGCTTTCTTT
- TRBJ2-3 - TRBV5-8 CASSPFRGSTDTQYF TGTGCCAGCAGCCCCTTCCGGGGTAGCACAGATACGCAGTATTTT
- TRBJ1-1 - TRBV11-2 CASSLTQRGTEAFF TGTGCCAGCAGCTTAACCCAGCGGGGGACTGAAGCTTTCTTT
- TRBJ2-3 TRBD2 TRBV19 CASSLASGPSTDTQYF TGTGCCAGTAGTCTTGCTAGCGGCCCTAGCACAGATACGCAGTATTTT
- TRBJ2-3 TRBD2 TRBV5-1 CASSSRGLADTQYF TGCGCCAGCAGCTCTAGGGGACTAGCGGATACGCAGTATTTT
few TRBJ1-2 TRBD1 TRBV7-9 CASSSQGAWGYTF TGTGCCAGCAGCTCCCAGGGGGCATGGGGCTACACCTTC
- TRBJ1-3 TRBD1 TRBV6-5 CASRGRQGGGNTIYF TGTGCCAGCAGGGGTCGACAGGGTGGAGGAAACACCATATATTTT
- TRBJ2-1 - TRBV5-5 CASSLSTVQYNEQFF TGTGCCAGCAGCTTGTCAACAGTGCAGTACAATGAGCAGTTCTTC
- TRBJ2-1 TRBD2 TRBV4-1 CASSRETSGNYNEQFF TGCGCCAGCAGCCGCGAGACTAGCGGGAACTACAATGAGCAGTTCTTC
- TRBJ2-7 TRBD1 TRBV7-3 CASSLTGTGVHEQYF TGTGCCAGCAGCTTAACCGGGACAGGGGTCCACGAGCAGTACTTC
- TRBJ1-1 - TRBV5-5 CASSLGGYDTEAFF TGTGCCAGCAGCTTGGGAGGGTATGACACTGAAGCTTTCTTT
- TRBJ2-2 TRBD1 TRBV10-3 CAISDLGTGGTGELFF TGTGCCATCAGTGACCTCGGGACAGGGGGAACCGGGGAGCTGTTTTTT
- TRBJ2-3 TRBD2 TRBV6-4 CASTKPTSGTSTDTQYF TGTGCCAGCACCAAGCCTACTAGCGGGACGAGCACAGATACGCAGTATTTT
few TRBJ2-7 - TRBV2 CASRARTDSYEQYF TGTGCCAGCAGGGCCCGGACTGACTCCTACGAGCAGTACTTC
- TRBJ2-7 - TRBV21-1 CASVRQGRYEQYF TGTGCCAGCGTACGACAGGGTAGGTACGAGCAGTACTTC
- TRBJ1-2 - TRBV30 CAWSMTAMVYTF TGTGCCTGGAGTATGACAGCCATGGTATACACCTTC